A selection of T cell receptor beta chains follows, all from one sample in a study of blood T cells in healthy people across ages. TCRdb re-called the 5' RACE reads with MiXCR, one entry per CDR3 protein. The sample includes roughly 930,000 distinct CDR3 sequences, roughly 48% of them seen just once. The sequenced material came from blood. These receptors were collected from a man aged 25 to 45 in good health. CDR3s include the opening cysteine and the closing phenylalanine or tryptophan. Fields, in order: J gene, D gene, V gene, CDR3 protein. The D gene is left open where the match is weak.

j_gene: TRBJ1-6
d_gene: -
v_gene: TRBV7-9
CDR3aa: CASSRDGVHNSPLHF

j_gene: TRBJ2-5
d_gene: TRBD1
v_gene: TRBV27
CDR3aa: CASSVLQGAGETQYF

j_gene: TRBJ2-1
d_gene: TRBD2
v_gene: TRBV27
CDR3aa: CASSSSSGGDNEQFF

j_gene: TRBJ2-1
d_gene: -
v_gene: TRBV6-5
CDR3aa: CASSPDVNEQFF

j_gene: TRBJ2-4
d_gene: -
v_gene: TRBV28
CDR3aa: CASSLSTKQAKNIQYF

j_gene: TRBJ1-1
d_gene: -
v_gene: TRBV29-1
CDR3aa: CSVEDPDLSEAFF

j_gene: TRBJ1-2
d_gene: -
v_gene: TRBV27
CDR3aa: CASSLSVSDVTNYGYTF

j_gene: TRBJ2-3
d_gene: TRBD2
v_gene: TRBV9
CDR3aa: CASSVGARGGRSTDTQYF

j_gene: TRBJ1-4
d_gene: -
v_gene: TRBV9
CDR3aa: CASSLTGTGEKLFF

j_gene: TRBJ1-4
d_gene: -
v_gene: TRBV7-2
CDR3aa: CASSYTQGEKLFF

j_gene: -
d_gene: TRBD1
v_gene: TRBV20-1
CDR3aa: CSASGQGSSAYEQYF

j_gene: TRBJ2-1
d_gene: -
v_gene: TRBV6-6
CDR3aa: CASRGEVPDFNEQFF

j_gene: TRBJ2-7
d_gene: TRBD1
v_gene: TRBV5-1
CDR3aa: CASSPSGQGAYEQYF

j_gene: TRBJ2-1
d_gene: -
v_gene: TRBV28
CDR3aa: CASSLEGETRNEQFF

j_gene: TRBJ1-6
d_gene: -
v_gene: TRBV20-1
CDR3aa: CSASVGQHNSPLHF